This T cell receptor beta chain came from a study of blood T cell repertoires in COVID-19. TCRdb keeps only in-frame clones here, not all; method: immunoSEQ multiplex PCR. Of 300,000 to 350,000 clones in the sample, around 91% were seen once. The germline V gene encodes CDR1 SGHRS and CDR2 YFSETQ. V dropped 4 bases and J dropped 8; count of bases not matched to a gene: 9. The CDR3 contains 15 residues. Sequencing input: peripheral blood. This rearrangement joins TRBV5-1 to TRBJ2-1, with 10 positions matching TRBD2. The clonotype comes from a woman aged 18-30 years who had recovered from COVID-19. This CDR3 is CASSVNSGRAYEQFF. CDR3 DNA: TGCGCCAGCAGCGTTAACAGCGGGAGGGCCTATGAGCAGTTCTTC. Drawing the rest from reference TRBV5-1 and TRBJ2-1, the complete variable domain is KAGVTQTPRYLIKTRGQQVTLSCSPISGHRSVSWYQQTPGQGLQFLFEYFSETQRNKGNFPGRFSGRQFSNSRSEMNVSTLELGDSALYLCASSVNSGRAYEQFFGPGTRLTVL.